This TCR beta chain is from a study of cytomegalovirus exposure and HLA in healthy donors. Regarding the study as a whole: The majority of CMV-associated TCR beta chains were reported as apparently HLA-restricted in a later analysis. Data from an earlier analysis indicated that most TCR beta V segments were productive either about 90% or about 30% of the time.

Note on this clone: Its cognate antigen is unknown.

The germline V gene encodes CDR1 SGHNT and CDR2 YYREEE (reference sequence). Trimming cost V 3 bases and J 0 bases; bases outside gene matches: 3. This CDR3 comprises 15 residues. PCR involved 60 Vbeta and 13 Jbeta primers. Profiled with immunoSEQ multiplex PCR; TCRdb holds only in-frame clones, not every one. The sample shows approximately 210,000 clones, around 87% of them seen only once. The J gene is TRBJ2-1, the V gene TRBV5-4; 7 bases agree with TRBD1. The source is a woman between 18 and 30 years old in good health and CMV-seronegative. Sequencing was performed on PBMCs. DNA of the CDR3: TGTGCCAGCAGCTCGGGACAGAGCTCCTACAATGAGCAGTTCTTC. Amino acids: CASSSGQSSYNEQFF.